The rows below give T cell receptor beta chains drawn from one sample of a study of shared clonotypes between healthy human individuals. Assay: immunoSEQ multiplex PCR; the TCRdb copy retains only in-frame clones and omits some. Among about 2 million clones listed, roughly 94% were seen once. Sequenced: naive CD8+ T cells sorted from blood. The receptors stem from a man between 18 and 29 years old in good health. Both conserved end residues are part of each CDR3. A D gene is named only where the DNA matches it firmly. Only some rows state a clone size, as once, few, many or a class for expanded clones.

TGTGCCATCAGTGAGTCGAGGCAGGGTACGGGTCAGCCCCAGCATTTT	CAISESRQGTGQPQHF	.	TRBJ1-5	.	TRBV10-3	16
TGTGCCAGCAGTGACAGGGTAATGAACACTGAAGCTTTCTTT	CASSDRVMNTEAFF	.	TRBJ1-1	once	TRBV6-1	14
TGTGCCAGCAGCCAAGCTAGGACAGGACTTAACACCGGGGAGCTGTTTTTT	CASSQARTGLNTGELFF	TRBD1	TRBJ2-2	.	TRBV14	17
TGTGCCAGCAGCGTAGGCCATAGCACAGATACGCAGTATTTT	CASSVGHSTDTQYF	.	TRBJ2-3	.	TRBV9	14
TGTGCCAGCAGCGAGACAGTGAACACTGAAGCTTTCTTT	CASSETVNTEAFF	.	TRBJ1-1	.	TRBV7-8	13
TGTGCCACCAGCAGAGGAGATTTCACCTACGAGCAGTACTTC	CATSRGDFTYEQYF	.	TRBJ2-7	once	TRBV15	14
TGCAGCGTTGAAGAAGGCGGGGGCCGGACTGAAGCTTTCTTT	CSVEEGGGRTEAFF	.	TRBJ1-1	.	TRBV29-1	14
TGTGCCAGCAGTGAAAGCCCTGGGCAGCCCCAGCATTTT	CASSESPGQPQHF	.	TRBJ1-5	.	TRBV6-1	13
TGTGCCAGCAGTGATGGGCAGGGCGATGAGCAGTTCTTC	CASSDGQGDEQFF	.	TRBJ2-1	.	TRBV2	13
TGTGCCAGCAGCTTGCCCCTAGCGGGGGGGCCGAAAGATACGCAGTATTTT	CASSLPLAGGPKDTQYF	TRBD2	TRBJ2-3	.	TRBV5-6	17
TGTGCCATCAGTGGCGGGGGCGAGAGCACTGAAGCTTTCTTT	CAISGGGESTEAFF	.	TRBJ1-1	.	TRBV10-3	14
TGTGCCAGCAGCCGAGCGACCTACAATGAGCAGTTCTTC	CASSRATYNEQFF	.	TRBJ2-1	.	TRBV7-9	13
TGTGCCAGCCACGGGGAGGGAAGGCAGCCCCAGCATTTT	CASHGEGRQPQHF	.	TRBJ1-5	.	TRBV6-1	13
TGTGCCAGCAGTTTTGAACCCGGAGAGCCGACCCTTGCAACTAATGAAAAACTGTTTTTT	CASSFEPGEPTLATNEKLFF	.	TRBJ1-4	.	TRBV28	20
TGTGCCAGCAGTTTGGGAGACCGGATTAACACTGAAGCTTTCTTT	CASSLGDRINTEAFF	.	TRBJ1-1	once	TRBV28	15
TGCGCCAGCAGTGAGCCCAAGGCTAGCGGGGTTGAGCAGTTCTTC	CASSEPKASGVEQFF	TRBD2	TRBJ2-1	.	TRBV10-2	15
TGTGCCAGCAGTGTGCCCCGGAGCGGGGGGGATGGGGCCAACGTCCTGACTTTC	CASSVPRSGGDGANVLTF	TRBD2	TRBJ2-6	once	TRBV2	18
TGTGCCAGCAGCCCCACAGGGGGCACGAGCAATCAGCCCCAGCATTTT	CASSPTGGTSNQPQHF	TRBD1	TRBJ1-5	.	TRBV7-2	16
TGCGCCAGCAGCCAAGATCCTAGCGGGACTGGAGATACGCAGTATTTT	CASSQDPSGTGDTQYF	TRBD2	TRBJ2-3	.	TRBV4-3	16
TGTGCCAGCAGTACCTATAGCGGGAGCGCCTACGAGCAGTACTTC	CASSTYSGSAYEQYF	TRBD2	TRBJ2-7	.	TRBV6-6	15
TGTGCCAGCAGCTGGGCGGAGGCAGATACGCAGTATTTT	CASSWAEADTQYF	.	TRBJ2-3	.	TRBV5-5	13
TGTGCCAGCAGCCTGGGCGGTGGCGCCTACGAGCAGTACTTC	CASSLGGGAYEQYF	.	TRBJ2-7	.	TRBV11-2	14